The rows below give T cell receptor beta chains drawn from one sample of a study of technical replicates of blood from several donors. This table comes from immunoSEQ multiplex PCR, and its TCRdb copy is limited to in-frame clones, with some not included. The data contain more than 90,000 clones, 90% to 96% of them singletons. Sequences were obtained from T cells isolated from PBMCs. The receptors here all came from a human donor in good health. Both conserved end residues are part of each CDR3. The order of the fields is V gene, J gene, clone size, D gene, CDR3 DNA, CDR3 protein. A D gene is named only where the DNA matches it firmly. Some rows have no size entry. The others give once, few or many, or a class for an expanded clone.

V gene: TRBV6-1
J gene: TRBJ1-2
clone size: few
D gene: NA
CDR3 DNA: TGTGCCAGCAGTGAAGCGCCGGACAGTTATGGCTACACCTTC
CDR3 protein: CASSEAPDSYGYTF

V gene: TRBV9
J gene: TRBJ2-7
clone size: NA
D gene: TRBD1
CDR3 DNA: TGTGCCAGCAGCGTCGGACAGGACTACGAGCAGTACTTC
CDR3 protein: CASSVGQDYEQYF

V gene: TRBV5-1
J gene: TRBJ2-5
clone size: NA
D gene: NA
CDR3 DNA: TGCGCCAGCAGCCAGATAGCAACCGGAGGGGAGACCCAGTACTTC
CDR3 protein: CASSQIATGGETQYF

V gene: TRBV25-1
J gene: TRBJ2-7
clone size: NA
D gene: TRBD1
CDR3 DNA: TGTGCCAGCAGTGAACCGGGACAGGGTGCCGAGCAGTACTTC
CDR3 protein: CASSEPGQGAEQYF

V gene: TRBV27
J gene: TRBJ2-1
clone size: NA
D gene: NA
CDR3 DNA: TGTGCCAGCAAGTCCCTAGGTGAGCGCAATGAGCAGTTCTTC
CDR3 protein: CASKSLGERNEQFF

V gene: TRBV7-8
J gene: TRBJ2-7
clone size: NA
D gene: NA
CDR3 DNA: TGTGCCAGCAGCTTAGGGGCTTCCTACGAGCAGTACTTC
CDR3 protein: CASSLGASYEQYF

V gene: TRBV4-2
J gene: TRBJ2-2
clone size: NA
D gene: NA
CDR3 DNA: TGTGCCAGCAGCCAAGAGGGGGGACAGAGTTGGACCGGGGAGCTGTTTTTT
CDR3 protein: CASSQEGGQSWTGELFF

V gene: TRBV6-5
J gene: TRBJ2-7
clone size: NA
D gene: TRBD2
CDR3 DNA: TGTGCCAGCAGTTACACCCCGGGACTAGCCTACGAGCAGTACTTC
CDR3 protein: CASSYTPGLAYEQYF

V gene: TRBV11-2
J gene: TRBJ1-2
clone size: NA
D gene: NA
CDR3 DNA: TGTGCCAGCAGCCTCCCGGACAGTGGGATCTATGGCTACACCTTC
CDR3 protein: CASSLPDSGIYGYTF

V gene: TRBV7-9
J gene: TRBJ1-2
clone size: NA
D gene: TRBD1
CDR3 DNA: TGTGCCAGCAGCCCTGGGACAGTGAATCTAGAGGGCTACACCTTC
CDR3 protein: CASSPGTVNLEGYTF

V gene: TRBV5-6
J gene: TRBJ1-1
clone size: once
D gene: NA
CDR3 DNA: TGTGCCAGCAGCTTGGTTTCAGGGTGGGCCACTGAAGCTTTCTTT
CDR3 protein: CASSLVSGWATEAFF

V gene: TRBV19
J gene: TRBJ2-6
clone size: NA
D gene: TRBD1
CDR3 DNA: TGTGCCAGTAGTAGGGACAGGAGGCCCTCTGGGGCCAACGTCCTGACTTTC
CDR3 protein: CASSRDRRPSGANVLTF

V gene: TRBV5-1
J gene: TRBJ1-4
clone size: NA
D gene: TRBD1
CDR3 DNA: TGCGCCAGCAGCTTGGATGGTAGGACAGGGAATGAAAAACTGTTTTTT
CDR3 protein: CASSLDGRTGNEKLFF

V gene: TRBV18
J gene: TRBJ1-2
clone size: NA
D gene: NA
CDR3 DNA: TGTGCCAGCTCACCCAGGGCCGTTAACTATGGCTACACCTTC
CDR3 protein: CASSPRAVNYGYTF

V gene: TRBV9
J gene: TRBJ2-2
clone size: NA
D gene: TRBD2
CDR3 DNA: TGTGCCAGCAGTACCGATCGCGGGACTAGCGGGAGTAACACCGGGGAGCTGTTTTTT
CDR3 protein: CASSTDRGTSGSNTGELFF

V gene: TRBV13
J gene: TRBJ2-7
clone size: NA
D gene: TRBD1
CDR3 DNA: TGTGCCAGCAGCTTTGAGACAGGGGCCTACGAGCAGTACTTC
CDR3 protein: CASSFETGAYEQYF

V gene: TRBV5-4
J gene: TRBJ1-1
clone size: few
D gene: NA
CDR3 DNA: TGTGCCAGCAGCTTGGACAGGATTGAAGCTTTCTTT
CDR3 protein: CASSLDRIEAFF

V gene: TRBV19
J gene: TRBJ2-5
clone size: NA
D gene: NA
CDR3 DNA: TGTGCCAGTACCAGCGTACAAGGGGTGGGCGAGACCCAGTACTTC
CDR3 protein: CASTSVQGVGETQYF

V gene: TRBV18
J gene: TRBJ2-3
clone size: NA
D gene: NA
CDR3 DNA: TGTGCCAGCTCACCACCAGGGACTCCACCCCCCACAGATACGCAGTATTTT
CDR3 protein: CASSPPGTPPPTDTQYF

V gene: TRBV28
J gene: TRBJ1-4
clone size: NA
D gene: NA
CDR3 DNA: TGTGCCTCGGAGGGTAGTAATGAAAAACTGTTTTTT
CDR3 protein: CASEGSNEKLFF

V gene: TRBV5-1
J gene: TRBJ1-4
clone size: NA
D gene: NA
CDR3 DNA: TGCGCCAGCAGCTTGGGGCAGGGGAACTCGAATGAAAAACTGTTTTTT
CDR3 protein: CASSLGQGNSNEKLFF

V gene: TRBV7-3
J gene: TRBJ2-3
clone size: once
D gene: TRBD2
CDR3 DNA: TGTGCCAGCAGCCCGATCCTAGCGGGAGGTACAGATACGCAGTATTTT
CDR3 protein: CASSPILAGGTDTQYF

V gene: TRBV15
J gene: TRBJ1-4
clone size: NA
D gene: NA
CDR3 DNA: TGTGCCACCAGCAGAGATACCGGGAATAATGAAAAACTGTTTTTT
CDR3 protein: CATSRDTGNNEKLFF

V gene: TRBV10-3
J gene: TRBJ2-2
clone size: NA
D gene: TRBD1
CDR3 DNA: TGTGCCATCTCCAGGGGGCTTAACGGGGAGCTGTTTTTT
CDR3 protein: CAISRGLNGELFF

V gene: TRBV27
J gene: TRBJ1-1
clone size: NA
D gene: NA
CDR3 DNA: TGTGCCAGCAGTTTATCGTCGGACACTGAAGCTTTCTTT
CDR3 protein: CASSLSSDTEAFF

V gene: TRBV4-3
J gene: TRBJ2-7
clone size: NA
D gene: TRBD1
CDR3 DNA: TGCGCCAGCAGCCAGTGGACAGGGGACTACGAGCAGTACTTC
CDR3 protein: CASSQWTGDYEQYF

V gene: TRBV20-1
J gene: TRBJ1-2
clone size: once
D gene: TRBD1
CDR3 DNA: TGCAGTGCTCTACAGGGGAATGGCTACACCTTC
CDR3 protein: CSALQGNGYTF

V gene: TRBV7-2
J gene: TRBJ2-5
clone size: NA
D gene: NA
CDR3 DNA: TGTGCCAGCAGCCCGACAGGGAGGCCAGAGACCCAGTACTTC
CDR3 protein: CASSPTGRPETQYF

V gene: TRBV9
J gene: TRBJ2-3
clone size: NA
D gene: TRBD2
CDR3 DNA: TGTGCCAGCAGCCCAAGTACTAGCGGGAGGACAGATACGCAGTATTTT
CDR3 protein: CASSPSTSGRTDTQYF

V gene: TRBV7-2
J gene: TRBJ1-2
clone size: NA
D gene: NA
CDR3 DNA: TGTGCCAGCAGACTGAATTTAATAAAGGGGCATGGCTACACCTTC
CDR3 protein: CASRLNLIKGHGYTF

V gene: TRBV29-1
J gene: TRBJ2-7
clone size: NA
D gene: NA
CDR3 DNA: TGCAGCGTTGAATTGAGGGAGGCCCACGAGCAGTACTTC
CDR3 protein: CSVELREAHEQYF

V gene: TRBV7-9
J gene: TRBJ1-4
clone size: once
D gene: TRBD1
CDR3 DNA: TGTGCCAGTACACAGGGGGCGGACGAAAAACTGTTTTTT
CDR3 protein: CASTQGADEKLFF

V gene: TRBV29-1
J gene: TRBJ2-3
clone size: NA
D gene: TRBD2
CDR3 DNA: TGCAGCGTTGATCCCCTCGAAGCGGGAAGGGCAGATACGCAGTATTTT
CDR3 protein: CSVDPLEAGRADTQYF

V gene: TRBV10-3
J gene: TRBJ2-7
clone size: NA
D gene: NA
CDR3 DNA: TGTGCCATCAGTGAGGCTGGCAGGGAAAGCTCCTACGAGCAGTACTTC
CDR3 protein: CAISEAGRESSYEQYF

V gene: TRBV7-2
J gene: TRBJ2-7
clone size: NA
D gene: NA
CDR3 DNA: TGTGCCAGCAGCTTAGGTCGGTACGAGCAGTACTTC
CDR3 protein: CASSLGRYEQYF

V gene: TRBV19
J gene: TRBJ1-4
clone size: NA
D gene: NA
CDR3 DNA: TGTGCCAGTAGTATAGCCAGCAGGGGTCGTGAAAAACTGTTTTTT
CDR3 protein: CASSIASRGREKLFF

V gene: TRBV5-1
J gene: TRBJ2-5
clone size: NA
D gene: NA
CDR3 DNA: TGCGCCAGCAGCTTGGCTACAGAAGAGACCCAGTACTTC
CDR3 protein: CASSLATEETQYF

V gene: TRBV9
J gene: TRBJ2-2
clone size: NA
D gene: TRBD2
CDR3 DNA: TGTGCCAGCAGCCCCCACTCTAGCGGGAAAGTCGGGGAGCTGTTTTTT
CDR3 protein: CASSPHSSGKVGELFF

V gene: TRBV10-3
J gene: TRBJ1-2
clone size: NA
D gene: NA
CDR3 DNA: TGTGCCATCAGTGAGTCGGAGGCGTTAGATGGCTACACCTTC
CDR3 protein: CAISESEALDGYTF

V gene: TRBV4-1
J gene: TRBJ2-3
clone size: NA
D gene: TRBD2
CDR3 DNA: TGCGCCAGCAGCCAAGAACTAGCGGGAGTCCGCTCAGATACGCAGTATTTT
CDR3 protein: CASSQELAGVRSDTQYF

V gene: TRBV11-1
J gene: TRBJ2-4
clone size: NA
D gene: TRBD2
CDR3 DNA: TGTGCCAGCAGCTTAAGCGGGAGTAGAAACATTCAGTACTTC
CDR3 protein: CASSLSGSRNIQYF

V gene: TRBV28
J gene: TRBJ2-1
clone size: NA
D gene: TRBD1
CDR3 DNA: TGTGCCAGCACCCCGGGGACAGGGTGGGGCGCCTACAATGAGCAGTTCTTC
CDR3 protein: CASTPGTGWGAYNEQFF

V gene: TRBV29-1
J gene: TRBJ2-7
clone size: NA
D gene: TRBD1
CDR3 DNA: TGCAGCGCCGTGAAAACAGGGGATCTCTACGAGCAGTACTTC
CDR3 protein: CSAVKTGDLYEQYF

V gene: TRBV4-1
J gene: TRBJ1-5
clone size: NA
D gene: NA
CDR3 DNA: TGCGCCAGCAGCCAAGATCAGGTAGGGACTTTCTACAATCAGCCCCAGCATTTT
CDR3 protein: CASSQDQVGTFYNQPQHF

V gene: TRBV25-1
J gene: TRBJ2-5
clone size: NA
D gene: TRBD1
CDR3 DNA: TGTGCCAGCAGTGAAGGGGGACAGGGGGGCGAGACCCAGTACTTC
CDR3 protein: CASSEGGQGGETQYF

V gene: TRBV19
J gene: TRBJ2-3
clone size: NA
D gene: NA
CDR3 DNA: TGTGCCAGTAGCCCCGGACATTCCACAGATACGCAGTATTTT
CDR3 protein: CASSPGHSTDTQYF

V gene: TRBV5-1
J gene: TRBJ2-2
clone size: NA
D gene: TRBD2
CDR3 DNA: TGCGCCAGCAGCTTGTTTAGCGGGAGCACCGGGGAGCTGTTTTTT
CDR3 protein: CASSLFSGSTGELFF

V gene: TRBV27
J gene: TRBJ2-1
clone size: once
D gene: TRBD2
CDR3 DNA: TGTGCCAGCGGTTCAGGGACTAGAGGCAATGAGCAGTTCTTC
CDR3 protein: CASGSGTRGNEQFF

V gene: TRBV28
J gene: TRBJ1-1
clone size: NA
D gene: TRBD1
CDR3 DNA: TGTGCCAGCAGTTACCAGGGGGCGTTATTAGCTTTCTTT
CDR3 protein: CASSYQGALLAFF

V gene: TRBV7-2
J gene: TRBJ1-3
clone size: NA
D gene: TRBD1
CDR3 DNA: TGTGCCAGCAGCACCGGGACAGGGCTAGGAAACACCATATATTTT
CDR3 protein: CASSTGTGLGNTIYF

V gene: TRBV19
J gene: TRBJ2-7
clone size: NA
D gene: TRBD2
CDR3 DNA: TGTGCCAGTAGTATAGAAGTCCAGCGGGAGGCCCTATACGAGCAGTACTTC
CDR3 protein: CASSIEVQREALYEQYF